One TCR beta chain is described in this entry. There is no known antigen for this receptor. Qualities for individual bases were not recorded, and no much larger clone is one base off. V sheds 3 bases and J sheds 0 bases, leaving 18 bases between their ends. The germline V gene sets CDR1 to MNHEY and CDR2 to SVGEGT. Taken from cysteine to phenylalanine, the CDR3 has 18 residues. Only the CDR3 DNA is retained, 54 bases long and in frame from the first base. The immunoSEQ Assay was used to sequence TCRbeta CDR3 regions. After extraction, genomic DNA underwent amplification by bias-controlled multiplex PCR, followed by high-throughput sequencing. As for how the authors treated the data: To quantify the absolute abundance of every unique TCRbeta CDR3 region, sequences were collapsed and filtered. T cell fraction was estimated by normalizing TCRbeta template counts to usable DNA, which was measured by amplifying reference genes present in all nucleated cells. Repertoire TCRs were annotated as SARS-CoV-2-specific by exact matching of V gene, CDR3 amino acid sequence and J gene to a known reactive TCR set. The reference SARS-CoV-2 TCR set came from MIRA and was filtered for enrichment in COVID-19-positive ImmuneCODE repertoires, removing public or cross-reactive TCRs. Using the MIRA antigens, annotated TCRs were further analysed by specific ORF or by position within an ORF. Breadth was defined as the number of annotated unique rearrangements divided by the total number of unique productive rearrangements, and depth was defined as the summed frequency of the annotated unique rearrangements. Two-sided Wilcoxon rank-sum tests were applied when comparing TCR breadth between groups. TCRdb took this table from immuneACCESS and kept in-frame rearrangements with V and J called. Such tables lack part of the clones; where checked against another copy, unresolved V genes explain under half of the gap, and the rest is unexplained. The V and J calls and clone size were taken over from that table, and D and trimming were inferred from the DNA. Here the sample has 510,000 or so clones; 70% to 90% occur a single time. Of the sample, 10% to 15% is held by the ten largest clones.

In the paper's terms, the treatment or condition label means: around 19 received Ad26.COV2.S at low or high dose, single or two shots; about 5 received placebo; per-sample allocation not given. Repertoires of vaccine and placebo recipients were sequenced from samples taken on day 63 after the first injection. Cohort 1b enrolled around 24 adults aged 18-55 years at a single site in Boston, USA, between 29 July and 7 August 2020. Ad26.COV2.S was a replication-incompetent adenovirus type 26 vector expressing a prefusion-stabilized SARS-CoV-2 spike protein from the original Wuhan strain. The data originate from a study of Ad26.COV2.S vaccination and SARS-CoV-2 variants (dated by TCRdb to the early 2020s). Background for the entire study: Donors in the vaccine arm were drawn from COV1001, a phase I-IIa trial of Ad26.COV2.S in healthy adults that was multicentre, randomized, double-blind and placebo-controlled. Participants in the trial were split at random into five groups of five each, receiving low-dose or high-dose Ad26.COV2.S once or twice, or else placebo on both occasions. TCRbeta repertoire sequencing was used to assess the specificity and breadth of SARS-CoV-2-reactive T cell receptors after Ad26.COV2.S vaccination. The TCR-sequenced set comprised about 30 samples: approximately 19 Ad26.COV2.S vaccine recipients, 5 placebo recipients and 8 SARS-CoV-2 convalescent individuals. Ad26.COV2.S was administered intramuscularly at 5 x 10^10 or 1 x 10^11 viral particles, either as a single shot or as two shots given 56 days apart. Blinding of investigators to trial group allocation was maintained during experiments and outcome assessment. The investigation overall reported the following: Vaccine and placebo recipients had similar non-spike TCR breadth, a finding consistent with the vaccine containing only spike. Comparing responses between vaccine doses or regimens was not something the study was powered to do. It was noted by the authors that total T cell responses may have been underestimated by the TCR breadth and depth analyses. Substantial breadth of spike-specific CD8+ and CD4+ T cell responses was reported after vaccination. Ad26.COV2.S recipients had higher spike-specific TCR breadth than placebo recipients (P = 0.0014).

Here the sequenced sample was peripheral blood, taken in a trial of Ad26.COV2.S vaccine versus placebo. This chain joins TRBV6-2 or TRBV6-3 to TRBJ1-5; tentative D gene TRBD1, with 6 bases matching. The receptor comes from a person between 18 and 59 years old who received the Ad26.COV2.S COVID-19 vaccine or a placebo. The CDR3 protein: CASSYSQGLGASNQPQHF. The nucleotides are TGTGCCAGCAGTTATAGTCAGGGATTGGGGGCTAGCAATCAGCCCCAGCATTTT.